This record covers a single TCR beta chain. Its antigen is still unknown. This sample stems from a study of T cell responses to AZD1222 COVID-19 vaccine. General study findings and limits: At study baseline, merely over 5 AZD1222 recipients were seropositive. Most donors were white British and more were female, and clonal diversity was possibly underestimated.

This CDR3 is built from 14 residues. V shed 2 bases and J shed 6 bases, with 8 bases lying between them. Germline V lookup: CDR1 MNHEY, CDR2 SVGAGI. The assay was immunoSEQ multiplex PCR, and TCRdb's table has in-frame clones only and misses some. Altogether 95,000 to 150,000 clones are present, approximately 84% being singletons, with the ten largest covering approximately 9.3%. The chain combines TRBV6-5 with TRBJ1-6, with TRBD1 as a possible D gene (5 bases). This clonotype was sampled from an adult in good health. The material sequenced was peripheral blood, taken on day 0 of AZD1222 vaccination. The DNA for the CDR3 is TGTGCCAGCAGTTACGGGGCAGGTAATTCACCCCTCCACTTT. It codes for CASSYGAGNSPLHF.